This TCR beta chain was captured in a study of cytomegalovirus exposure and HLA in healthy donors. CDR1 and CDR2 (germline): SGHDT, YYEEEE. V shed 0 bases and J shed 6 bases, with 12 bases lying between them. The CDR3 has 14 residues. PCR involved 60 Vbeta and 13 Jbeta primers. TCRdb's copy holds only in-frame clones and misses some; the assay was immunoSEQ multiplex PCR. The sample records about 100,000 clones, around four fifths being singletons. The receptor was isolated from a woman aged 55-70 years in good health and CMV-seronegative. The sample taken for sequencing was PBMCs. V and J are TRBV5-6 and TRBJ1-1, with D hard to call. The CDR3 DNA sequence: TGTGCCAGCAGCTTGGTGCATATCAGATCTGAAGCTTTCTTT. As protein: CASSLVHIRSEAFF.